The following is a T cell receptor (beta chain) sequence with its context. No antigen is known for it. Base quality data are lacking; no much larger clone is found one base away. The data stem from a study of blood T cell repertoires in COVID-19 (dated by TCRdb to about 2020). Study-wide context: Samples covering the acute and convalescent phases of COVID-19 were provided by collaborators in the United States, Italy and Spain. The prospective study material was composed of cDNA or gDNA derived from T cells, B-cell-depleted T cells, or PBMCs. The repertoires were released in a freely available public database meant as a resource for research on the immune response to SARS-CoV-2. Nearly every sample came with metadata listing a de-identified subject ID, COVID-19 status, age in years and sex. Where available, HLA class I and class II types were taken from metadata supplied by the sample provider and were not determined by assay-based typing. The samples were drawn from the first 160 participants of the ongoing ImmuneRACE study and from under 1,500 subjects provided by 6 global collaborators. The dataset comprised deeply sampled blood TCRbeta repertoires from subjects exposed to, actively infected with, or recovered from COVID-19.

Inclusive of the bounding cysteine and phenylalanine, the CDR3 is 13 residues long. CDR3 DNA only is kept here, 39 bases in frame from base 1. The V end loses 5 bases and the J end loses 6 bases, and a stretch of 11 bases separates them. The germline V gene encodes CDR1 SGHVS and CDR2 FQNEAQ. The immunoSEQ Assay, a bias-controlled multiplex PCR, was used to amplify TCRbeta CDR3 regions from genomic DNA. The paper's processing steps were these. Nucleated cell counts per sample were estimated from amplification of reference gene primers within the assay. Sequence reads were collapsed and filtered to measure the absolute abundance of every unique TCRbeta CDR3 rearrangement. For each sample, productive Simpson clonality was calculated as the square root of Simpson's diversity index across productive rearrangements. This is the immuneACCESS table as TCRdb keeps it, with only in-frame sequences that have V and J called. A part of the clones is gone; compared with another copy, unresolved V genes explain less than half, and the rest is unexplained. The D gene and trimming were derived from the DNA, and the V and J assignments and clone size from that table. Within this sample are under 90,000 clones, with roughly 77% of them counted one time only. In total, the top ten clones hold 5.7% of the sample.

Each collaborating institution followed its own protocols to collect whole blood in K2EDTA tubes. For TCRbeta analysis, collaborators shipped samples in one of three forms: frozen whole blood, isolated PBMCs, or DNA extracted from either of those sample types. Findings and caveats that apply to the study as a whole: Clinical and demographic metadata were provided uncurated, with the amount varying by source and participant.

The V and J segments used are TRBV7-8 and TRBJ1-5, with the identity of the D gene unclear. The source of this sequence is a man aged 50-60 years with active or convalescent COVID-19. The sequencing input was peripheral blood. The CDR3 region has the sequence CASSVKEVQPQHF. The bases are TGTGCCAGCAGCGTTAAGGAGGTTCAGCCCCAGCATTTT.